This TCR beta chain was documented in a study of CD8 T cells in ankylosing spondylitis (dated 2017 in TCRdb). With respect to the entire study: To find TCR variants linked to disease, the study profiled T cell receptor beta repertoires in ankylosing spondylitis patients and healthy donors. The whole study cohort included about a hundred healthy donors and 20 to 30 ankylosing spondylitis patients. Peripheral blood was sampled, and synovial fluid was also collected from ankylosing spondylitis patients. Points the paper makes about the study in general: A TCR beta motif made up of roughly eight highly homologous amino acid variants appeared to be characteristic of blood from ankylosing spondylitis patients. The disease-linked clones showed a CD8+ phenotype and occurred at relatively low frequencies in peripheral blood. Some motif variants had previously been reported in the synovial fluid and blood of reactive arthritis patients, which suggests shared mechanisms of disease initiation. The disease-linked clones were reported to be significantly enriched in matched synovial fluid samples from ankylosing spondylitis patients.

At the junction V is shortened by 7 bases and J by 4 bases, with 12 bases in between. There are 13 amino acids in the CDR3, from cysteine to phenylalanine inclusive. Just CDR3 DNA is preserved here, 39 bases in frame from base 1. Concerning this clonotype: The clone's antigen remains unknown. Per-base qualities were not stored, and no clone one base away is much larger.

For sequencing, an Illumina HiSeq 2500 was employed. Quantitative 5'-RACE with molecular barcodes was the method used to prepare the TCR beta libraries. In the authors' own workflow: A new computational method, built on a probabilistic model of VDJ rearrangement, was used to identify disease-linked TCR variants. TCRdb handled the public reads itself, with Q25 trimming in fastp and clone calling in MiXCR, and kept productive beta chains. CDR3 protein sequences are deduplicated, and each keeps its most common genes and DNA. TCRdb's processing, not the authors', yielded these V and J calls. Across this sample there are 800,000 to 900,000 distinct CDR3 sequences, with 10% to 15% seen only once. Less than 0.65% of the sample belongs to the ten largest clones.

The chain joins TRBV12-3 or TRBV12-4 to TRBJ2-3; the D match is possibly TRBD1 or TRBD2, with 5 bases aligned in each. The sample comprised blood, either unsorted or a sorted T cell fraction (not recorded which). The sequence derives from a male donor with ankylosing spondylitis. At the DNA level, the sequence is TGTGCCAGCACCCTTCGGGACGCAGATACGCAGTATTTT. It encodes CASTLRDADTQYF.